One sample yielded the 3 T cell receptor beta chains listed below, sequenced in a study of blood T cell repertoires in COVID-19 (dated by TCRdb to 2018 to 2021). Libraries were made using the immunoSEQ multiplex PCR assay. TCRdb took over this immuneACCESS table, retaining in-frame rearrangements with V and J assigned. Such tables are incomplete; in checked studies, under half of the missing clones stem from an unresolved V gene, and the remainder is unexplained. The sample table records approximately 140,000 clones; about nine tenths of these occur just once. About 10% of the sample is held by the ten biggest clonotypes. The sample was peripheral blood. Every receptor here comes from a man aged 45-60 years with active or convalescent COVID-19.

J is TRBJ1-1 and V is TRBV5-4; D is perhaps TRBD1 (6 bases). Trimming removed 4 bases at V and 2 bases at J, with 12 bases between. Germline V CDR1 and CDR2: SGHNT, YYREEE (reference sequence). This CDR3 comprises 14 residues. CDR3 protein: CASSGQNLNTEAFF. CDR3 nucleotide sequence: TGTGCCAGCAGCGGACAGAATCTAAACACTGAAGCTTTCTTT.

In DNA form, the CDR3 reads TGTGCCAGCAGCGGACGGCCGGGACAGGGAAACTATGGCTACACCTTC. This sequence encodes CASSGRPGQGNYGYTF. The chain has TRBV11-2 and TRBJ1-2; 9 nucleotides match TRBD1. CDR3 length equals 16 residues. CDR1 is SGHAT, CDR2 FQNNGV, per germline. The V segment lost 5 bases and the J segment 2 bases; nucleotides outside the gene matches: 9.

This chain joins TRBV9 and TRBJ1-6; 7 positions agree with TRBD1. J gave up 5 bases and V 3 bases, and 8 bases lay outside the gene matches. The germline V gene has CDR1 SGDLS and CDR2 YYNGEE. The CDR3 loop spans 16 amino acids. CDR3 sequence reads: CASSGTGTANNSPLHF. DNA for the CDR3: TGTGCCAGCAGCGGAACCGGGACAGCAAATAATTCACCCCTCCACTTT.